The 5 T cell receptor beta chains below were found in one sample sequenced in a study of PD-L1 blockade in urothelial cancer. This sample's time point: peripheral blood 6 weeks after treatment start. Generated by immunoSEQ multiplex PCR, the TCRdb table keeps only in-frame clones and is missing some. The sample shows around 110,000 clones, approximately 90% of them seen only once. The sequencing used PBMCs, collected around atezolizumab (anti-PD-L1) treatment. The receptors derive from a man aged 55 to 70 with urothelial cancer.

The chain joins TRBV28 to TRBJ2-7; 8 positions match TRBD2. Germline V gene data show CDR1 as MDHEN and CDR2 as SYDVKM. This CDR3 spans 13 amino acids. The J segment lost 4 bases and the V segment lost 6 bases, leaving 5 bases of the junction unmatched. DNA of the CDR3: TGTGCCAGCAGGCCGGGACTAGAATACGAGCAGTACTTC. Translated, it gives CASRPGLEYEQYF.

The rearrangement uses TRBV29-1 and TRBJ2-1, with 10 bases aligning to TRBD2. Germline lookup yields CDR1 SQVTM and CDR2 ANQGSEA. Losses at the gene ends were 2 bases for V and 4 bases for J; bases not matched to a gene: 2. The CDR3 runs 14 residues. The CDR3 DNA follows: TGCAGCGTTGAACGGACTAGCGGTTACAATGAGCAGTTCTTC. This gives the protein CSVERTSGYNEQFF.

The J gene is TRBJ1-5, the V gene TRBV5-1; D is undetermined. The CDR3 runs 13 residues. The germline V and J ends were trimmed by 3 bases and 2 bases, with 6 bases remaining between them. CDR1 SGHRS and CDR2 YFSETQ come from the germline V gene. The CDR3 coding sequence is TGCGCCAGCAGCTCTCCTGGCAATCAGCCCCAGCATTTT. This translates into CASSSPGNQPQHF.

The chain employs TRBV7-3 and TRBJ2-3; 8 nucleotides line up with TRBD2. Germline values: CDR1 SGHTA, CDR2 FQGTGA. CDR3 length: 15 amino acids. Trimming removed 0 bases from V and 4 bases from J; junction bases left unmatched: 3. The CDR3 reads CASSLTSGEADTQYF. The DNA for the CDR3 is TGTGCCAGCAGCTTAACTAGCGGGGAGGCAGATACGCAGTATTTT. Using reference TRBV7-3 and TRBJ2-3 for the parts outside the CDR3, the full variable domain is GAGVSQTPSNKVTEKGKYVELRCDPISGHTALYWYRQSLGQGPEFLIYFQGTGAADDSGLPNDRFFAVRPEGSVSTLKIQRTERGDSAVYLCASSLTSGEADTQYFGPGTRLTVL.

The CDR3 sequence: CASSPGRTSGGYTDTQYF. CDR3 nucleotides: TGTGCCAGCAGCCCGGGTCGGACTAGCGGGGGGTACACAGATACGCAGTATTTT. The V call is TRBV7-2, the J call TRBJ2-3; 14 bases are a match to TRBD2. V gave up 5 bases and J gave up 2 bases; unmatched junction bases: 9. This CDR3 comprises 18 residues. Germline values: CDR1 SGHTA, CDR2 FQGNSA.